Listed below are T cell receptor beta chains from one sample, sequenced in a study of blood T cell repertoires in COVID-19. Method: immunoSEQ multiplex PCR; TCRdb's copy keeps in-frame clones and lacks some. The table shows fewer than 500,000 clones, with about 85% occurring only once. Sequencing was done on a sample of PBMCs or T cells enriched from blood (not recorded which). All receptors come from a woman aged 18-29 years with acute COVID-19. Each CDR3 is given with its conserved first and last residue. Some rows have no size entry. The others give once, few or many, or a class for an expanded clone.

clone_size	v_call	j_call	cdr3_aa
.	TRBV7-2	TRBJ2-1	CASSLGLPGGDEQFF
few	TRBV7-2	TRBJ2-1	CASSLVAGGRGEQFF
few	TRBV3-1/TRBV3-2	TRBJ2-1	CASSQAAGYSYNEQFF
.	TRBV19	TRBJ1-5	CASSIGRGKETQHF
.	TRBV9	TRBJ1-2	CASSVDSGEGREYYGYTF
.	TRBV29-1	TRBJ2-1	CSLRPGQGNYNEQFF
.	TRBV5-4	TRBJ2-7	CASSLEDRGYEQYF
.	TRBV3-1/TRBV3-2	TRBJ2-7	CASSLAGVEQYF
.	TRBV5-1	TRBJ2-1	CASSLVPGGPNEQFF
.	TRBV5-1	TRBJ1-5	CASSLGEGRQPQHF
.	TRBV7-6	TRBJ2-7	CASSSSAVPQLREQYF
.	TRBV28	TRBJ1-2	CASSLQDYGYTF
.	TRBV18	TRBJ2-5	CASSPRAGNEGETQYF
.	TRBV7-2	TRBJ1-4	CASSSKGNWNEKLFF
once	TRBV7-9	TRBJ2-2	CASSLPGQGAGGELFF
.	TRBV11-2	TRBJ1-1	CASSLDARRGEAFF
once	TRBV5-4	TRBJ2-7	CASSALSGTGDEQYF
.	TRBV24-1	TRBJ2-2	CATSDGGQGIPGELFF
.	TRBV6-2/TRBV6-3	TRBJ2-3	CASSRSGTQYF
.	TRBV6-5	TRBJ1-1	CAIYRPPLAFF
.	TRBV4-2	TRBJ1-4	CASSPKTGIIEKLFF
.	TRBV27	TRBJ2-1	CASSGTSGRARVNEQFF
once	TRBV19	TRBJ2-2	CASSIVYSSGGYTGELFF
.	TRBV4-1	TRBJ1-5	CASSLEGTGNQPQHF
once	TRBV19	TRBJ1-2	CASSADSVLSYGYTF
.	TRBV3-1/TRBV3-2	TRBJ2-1	CASRTSGSLNEQFF
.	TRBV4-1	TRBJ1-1	CASSQVAVYTEAFF
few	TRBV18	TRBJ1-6	CASSPDGGVSPLHF